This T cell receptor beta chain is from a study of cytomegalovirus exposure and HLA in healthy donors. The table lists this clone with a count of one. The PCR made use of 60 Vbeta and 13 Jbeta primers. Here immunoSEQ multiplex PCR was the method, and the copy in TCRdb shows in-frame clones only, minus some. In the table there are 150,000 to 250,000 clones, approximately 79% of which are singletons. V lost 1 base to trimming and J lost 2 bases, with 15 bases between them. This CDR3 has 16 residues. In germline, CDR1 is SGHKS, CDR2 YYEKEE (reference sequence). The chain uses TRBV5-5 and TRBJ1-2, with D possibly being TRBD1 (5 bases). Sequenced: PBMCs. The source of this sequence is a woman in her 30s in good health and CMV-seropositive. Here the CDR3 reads CASSLQGLPSNYGYTF. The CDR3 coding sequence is TGTGCCAGCAGCTTGCAGGGCCTCCCGTCCAACTATGGCTACACCTTC.